A single sample is the source of the 21 T cell receptor beta chains below, sequenced in a study of T cell responses to AZD1222 COVID-19 vaccine. Measured with immunoSEQ multiplex PCR; TCRdb has only the in-frame clones, and not every one. This table has approximately 140,000 clones, around nine tenths appearing once. The sequenced sample was peripheral blood, obtained on day 0 of MenACWY control vaccination. These receptors all come from an adult in good health.

The chain combines TRBV5-8 with TRBJ1-5, with D possibly matching TRBD1 (5 bases). Germline V lookup: CDR1 SGHTS, CDR2 YDEGEE. Trimming removed 0 bases at V and 6 bases at J, with 16 bases between. This CDR3 comprises 16 residues. In nucleotides, the CDR3 is TGTGCCAGCAGCTTGGGGGGCGGTGCGATCAGTCAGCCCCAGCATTTT. This encodes CASSLGGGAISQPQHF.

The V and J genes are TRBV6-1 and TRBJ1-5, with a tentative D call TRBD1 (5 bases). Trimming stripped 4 bases from V and 0 bases from J, with 13 bases between. The CDR3 covers 16 residues. CDR1 is MNHNS, CDR2 SASEGT, per germline. The CDR3 coding sequence is TGTGCCAGCAGTGCGGACATCCTCTATAGCAATCAGCCCCAGCATTTT. Translation: CASSADILYSNQPQHF.

This clone was counted only a few times. V gene TRBV4-2 combines with J gene TRBJ1-2; the match to TRBD1 covers 10 bases. Germline V gene sequence: CDR1 LGHNA, CDR2 YNFKEQ. The CDR3 loop spans 16 amino acids. J lost 5 bases, V lost 1 base, and 7 bases had no gene match. The CDR3: CASSQATGGGWYGYTF. The CDR3 nucleotides read TGTGCCAGCAGCCAAGCGACAGGGGGCGGTTGGTATGGCTACACCTTC.

This clone was seen a few times. The chain combines TRBV30 with TRBJ1-2; D is undetermined. The CDR3 has 15 amino acids. Trimming shortened V by 2 bases and J by 4 bases, and 17 bases separated the two germline ends. The V gene's germline CDR1 is GTSNPN and CDR2 SVGIG (reference sequence). CDR3 bases: TGTGCCTGGAGTAGTCGTTATGGAAGTGGCTATGGCTACACCTTC. Residues: CAWSSRYGSGYGYTF.

The gene calls are TRBV28 and TRBJ1-1; D remains unclear. The CDR3 extends over 12 amino acids. The ends were cut back, 5 bases at V and 12 bases at J, with 16 bases in the middle. CDR1 is MDHEN and CDR2 is SYDVKM in the germline V gene. CDR3 residues: CASSPPGPRPFF. The DNA for the CDR3 is TGTGCCAGCAGTCCCCCGGGCCCTAGACCTTTCTTT.

This chain connects TRBV10-3 to TRBJ2-7, with 9 bases that match TRBD1. The CDR3 consists of 15 residues. The germline CDR1 and CDR2 sequences are ENHRY and SYGVKD. Trimming cost V 6 bases and J 2 bases; bases outside gene matches: 8. This CDR3 is CAIRNPGQGTYEQYF. The CDR3 bases are TGTGCCATCAGGAATCCGGGACAGGGCACCTACGAGCAGTACTTC.

This chain uses TRBV7-9 with TRBJ1-2; TRBD1 matches at 9 bases. This CDR3 is built from 14 residues. Germline V gene sequence: CDR1 SEHNR, CDR2 FQNEAQ (reference sequence). V lost 3 bases and J lost 8; bases outside the gene matches: 7. CDR3 region: CASSFHRGHEGYTF. CDR3 bases: TGTGCCAGCAGCTTCCACAGGGGGCACGAAGGCTACACCTTC.

The chain carries TRBV15 and TRBJ2-3, with 9 bases aligning to TRBD2. This CDR3 is built from 17 residues. Germline V gene lookup returns CDR1 LNHNV and CDR2 YYDKDF (reference sequence). V shed 1 base, J shed 2 bases, and the junction held 7 bases outside the gene matches. This CDR3 is CATSRGRLAGLTDTQYF. The CDR3 DNA follows: TGTGCCACCAGCAGAGGAAGGCTAGCGGGGCTCACAGATACGCAGTATTTT. The full variable domain, completed using reference TRBV15 and TRBJ2-3, is DAMVIQNPRYQVTQFGKPVTLSCSQTLNHNVMYWYQQKSSQAPKLLFHYYDKDFNNEADTPDNFQSRRPNTSFCFLDIRSPGLGDTAMYLCATSRGRLAGLTDTQYFGPGTRLTVL.

The V and J genes are TRBV5-1 and TRBJ1-5; the D is unclear. V was trimmed by 0 bases and J by 4 bases, leaving 8 bases between them. Germline V gene lookup returns CDR1 SGHRS and CDR2 YFSETQ. The length of the CDR3 is 14 residues. The CDR3 DNA reads as TGCGCCAGCAGCTTGGATTCGGCAAATCAGCCCCAGCATTTT. It specifies CASSLDSANQPQHF.

J is TRBJ2-2 and V is TRBV9; D not resolved. This CDR3 comprises 17 residues. CDR1 SGDLS and CDR2 YYNGEE come from the germline V gene. The V end was cut by 0 bases, the J end by 0 bases, with 12 bases between. The CDR3 nucleotides read TGTGCCAGCAGCGTAGTAATCAGCGTCGCGAACACCGGGGAGCTGTTTTTT. Residues: CASSVVISVANTGELFF.

The chain recombines TRBV29-1 with TRBJ1-1; D remains unclear. Trimming pared 3 bases from V and 7 bases from J, leaving 15 bases between. The CDR3 has 13 residues. Germline V gene sequence: CDR1 SQVTM, CDR2 ANQGSEA. In DNA, the CDR3 is TGCAGCGTTGATTCCCCCGGGAGGGTTGAAGCTTTCTTT. It yields the protein CSVDSPGRVEAFF.

The V gene is TRBV3-1 (or the pseudogene TRBV3-2), the J gene TRBJ2-7, with 10 nucleotides matching TRBD2. The CDR3 contains 16 residues. The V gene's germline CDR1 is LGHDT and CDR2 YNNKEL (reference sequence). V lost 2 bases to trimming and J lost 0 bases; unmatched junction nucleotides: 4. In DNA, the CDR3 is TGTGCCAGCAGCCAAAACCTAGCGGGGGTCTCCTACGAGCAGTACTTC. As protein: CASSQNLAGVSYEQYF.

The genes are TRBV7-8 and TRBJ1-2; 8 bases align to TRBD1. The CDR3 runs 17 residues. Looked up from germline, CDR1 is SGHVS and CDR2 is FQNEAQ. V lost 2 bases to trimming and J lost 5 bases; unmatched junction nucleotides: 13. The CDR3 sequence is CASSLRTGQGNGYGYTF. The CDR3 coding sequence is TGTGCCAGCAGCTTACGAACAGGACAGGGCAATGGGTATGGCTACACCTTC.

The chain joins TRBV7-8 to TRBJ2-6; no definite D call. Germline V gene data show CDR1 as SGHVS and CDR2 as FQNEAQ. This CDR3 has 17 amino acids. V lost 5 bases to trimming and J lost 4 bases, with 18 bases between them. The DNA of the CDR3 is TGTGCCAGCAGCCTGGGTCAGGTCCGCGACGGGGCCAACGTCCTGACTTTC. Protein product: CASSLGQVRDGANVLTF.

This chain uses TRBV12-5 with TRBJ2-5; 10 nucleotides align to TRBD2. CDR1 and CDR2 from the germline V gene are LGHNT and FRNRAP. The CDR3 has 14 amino acids. Unmatched junction bases numbered 2, after V lost 6 bases and J lost 1 base. For the CDR3, the DNA is TGTGCTAGTGGCCCTAGCGGGGGCCAAGAGACCCAGTACTTC. Amino acids: CASGPSGGQETQYF.

The V gene is TRBV19, the J gene TRBJ2-5; D is ambiguous. Per germline, CDR1 LNHDA and CDR2 SQIVND (reference sequence). With 4 bases removed from V and 2 bases from J, the gap between germline ends came to 5 bases. The CDR3 loop spans 12 amino acids. DNA of the CDR3: TGTGCCAGTAGTAGGGGACAAGAGACCCAGTACTTC. Translating it yields CASSRGQETQYF.

This rearrangement joins TRBV5-1 to TRBJ2-2, with 7 bases that match TRBD1. The CDR3 extends over 15 amino acids. With 0 bases clipped from V and 4 bases from J, the junction kept 3 bases outside the gene matches. Germline V CDR1 and CDR2: SGHRS, YFSETQ. The CDR3 DNA reads TGCGCCAGCAGCTTGGCACAGGGGCGCACCGGGGAGCTGTTTTTT. Translating gives CASSLAQGRTGELFF.

The rearrangement uses TRBV5-4 and TRBJ2-2; TRBD1 agrees at 7 bases. This CDR3 is 15 amino acids long. The V gene's germline CDR1 is SGHNT and CDR2 YYREEE (reference sequence). Germline trimming cut 3 bases from V and 4 bases from J; bases unmatched to any gene: 6. In DNA form, the CDR3 reads TGTGCCAGCAGCTGGCGACAGGGCAGCACCGGGGAGCTGTTTTTT. This encodes CASSWRQGSTGELFF.

This chain uses TRBV28 with TRBJ2-2; tentatively, D is TRBD1 (6 bases). CDR3 length: 15 residues. Germline V CDR1 and CDR2: MDHEN, SYDVKM. The V end was cut by 6 bases, the J end by 3 bases, with 14 bases between. CDR3 in DNA: TGTGCCAGCAGCCCAGGGGCATACGACACCGGGGAGCTGTTTTTT. It translates to CASSPGAYDTGELFF.

The chain has TRBV7-2 and TRBJ1-2, with D possibly being TRBD1 (5 bases). Trimming shortened V by 1 base and J by 3 bases, and 6 bases separated the two germline ends. The CDR3 runs to 13 residues. CDR1 and CDR2 from the germline V gene are SGHTA and FQGNSA. The chain's CDR3 is CASSLGGDYGYTF. The CDR3 coding sequence is TGTGCCAGCAGCTTAGGGGGGGACTATGGCTACACCTTC.

The V gene is TRBV6-5, the J gene TRBJ1-4; maybe TRBD1 (5 bases). Germline CDR1 reads MNHEY; CDR2 reads SVGAGI. CDR3 length: 12 amino acids. V lost 7 bases and J lost 8, with 11 bases in between. CDR3 in DNA: TGTGCCAGCATGACCCGGGGGGAAAAACTGTTTTTT. This codes for CASMTRGEKLFF.